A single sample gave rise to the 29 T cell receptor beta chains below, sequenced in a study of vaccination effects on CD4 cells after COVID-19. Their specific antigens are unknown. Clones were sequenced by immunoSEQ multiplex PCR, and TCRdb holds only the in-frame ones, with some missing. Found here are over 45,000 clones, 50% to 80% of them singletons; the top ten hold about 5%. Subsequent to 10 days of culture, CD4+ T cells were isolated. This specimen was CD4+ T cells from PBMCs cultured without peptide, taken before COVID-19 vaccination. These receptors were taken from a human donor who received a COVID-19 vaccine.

The DNA for the CDR3 is TGTGCCAGCAGCTCCCCCGGGGGGGCGGAGACCCAGTACTTC. Translated, it gives CASSSPGGAETQYF. This chain links TRBV7-2 with TRBJ2-5; 8 bases align to TRBD2. The CDR3 spans 14 residues. The germline CDR1 and CDR2 sequences are SGHTA and FQGNSA. Unmatched junction bases numbered 6, after V lost 4 bases and J lost 5 bases.

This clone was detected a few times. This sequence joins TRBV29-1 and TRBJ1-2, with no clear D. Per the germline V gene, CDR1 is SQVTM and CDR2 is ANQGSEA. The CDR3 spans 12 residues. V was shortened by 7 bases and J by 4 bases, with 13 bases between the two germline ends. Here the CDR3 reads CSAGERVYGYTF. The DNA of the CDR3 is TGCAGCGCTGGGGAGAGGGTCTATGGCTACACCTTC.

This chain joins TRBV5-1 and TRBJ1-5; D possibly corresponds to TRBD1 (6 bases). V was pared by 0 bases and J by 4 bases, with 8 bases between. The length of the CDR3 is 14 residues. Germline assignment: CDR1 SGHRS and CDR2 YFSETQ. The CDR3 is CASSLDRDNQPQHF. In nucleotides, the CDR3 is TGCGCCAGCAGCTTGGACAGGGATAATCAGCCCCAGCATTTT.

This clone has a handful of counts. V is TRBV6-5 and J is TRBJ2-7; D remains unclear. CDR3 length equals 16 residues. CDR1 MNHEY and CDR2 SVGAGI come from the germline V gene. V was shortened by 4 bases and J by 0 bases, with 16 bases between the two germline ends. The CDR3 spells CASSSPMLRSSYEQYF. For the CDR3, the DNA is TGTGCCAGCAGTTCCCCTATGCTGCGAAGCTCCTACGAGCAGTACTTC.

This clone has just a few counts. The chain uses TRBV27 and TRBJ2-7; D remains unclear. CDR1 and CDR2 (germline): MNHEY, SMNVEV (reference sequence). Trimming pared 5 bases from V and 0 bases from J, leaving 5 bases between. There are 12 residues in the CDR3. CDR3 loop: CASSPSSYEQYF. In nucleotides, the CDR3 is TGTGCCAGCAGTCCCAGCTCCTACGAGCAGTACTTC.

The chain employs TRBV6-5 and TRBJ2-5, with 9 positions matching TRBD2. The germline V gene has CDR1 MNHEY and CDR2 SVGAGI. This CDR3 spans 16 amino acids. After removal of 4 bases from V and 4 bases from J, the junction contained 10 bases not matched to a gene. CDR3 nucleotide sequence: TGTGCCAGCAGTTCTCCCCTAGCGGGGTTTGGAGAGACCCAGTACTTC. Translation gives CASSSPLAGFGETQYF.

The CDR3 loop reads CASSQIPGSSYEQYF. The CDR3 DNA follows: TGTGCCAGCAGCCAAATCCCGGGAAGCTCCTACGAGCAGTACTTC. This chain uses TRBV3-1 (or the pseudogene TRBV3-2) with TRBJ2-7; D is perhaps TRBD2 (5 bases). Trimming removed 2 bases from V and 0 bases from J, with 11 bases in between. In germline, CDR1 is LGHDT, CDR2 YNNKEL (reference sequence). The length of the CDR3 is 15 residues.

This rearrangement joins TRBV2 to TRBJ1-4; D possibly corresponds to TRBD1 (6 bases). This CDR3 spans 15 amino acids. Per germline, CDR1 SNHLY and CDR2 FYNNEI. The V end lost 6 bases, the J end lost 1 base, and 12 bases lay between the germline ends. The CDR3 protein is CASSPPRGTNEKLFF. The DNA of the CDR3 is TGTGCCAGCAGCCCCCCCAGGGGAACTAATGAAAAACTGTTTTTT.

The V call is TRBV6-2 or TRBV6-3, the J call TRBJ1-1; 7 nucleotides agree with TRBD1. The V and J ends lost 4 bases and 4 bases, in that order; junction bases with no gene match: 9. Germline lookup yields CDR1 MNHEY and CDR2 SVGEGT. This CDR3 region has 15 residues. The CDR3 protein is CASSFPDRSGTEAFF. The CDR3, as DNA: TGTGCCAGCAGTTTCCCGGACAGGTCGGGCACTGAAGCTTTCTTT.

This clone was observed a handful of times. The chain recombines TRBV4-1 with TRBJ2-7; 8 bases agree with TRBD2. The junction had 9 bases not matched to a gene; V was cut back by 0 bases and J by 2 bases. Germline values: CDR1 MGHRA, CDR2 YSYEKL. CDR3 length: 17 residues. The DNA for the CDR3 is TGCGCCAGCAGCCAAGATCGCCCGGGGGGGCGTACCTACGAGCAGTACTTC. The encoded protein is CASSQDRPGGRTYEQYF.

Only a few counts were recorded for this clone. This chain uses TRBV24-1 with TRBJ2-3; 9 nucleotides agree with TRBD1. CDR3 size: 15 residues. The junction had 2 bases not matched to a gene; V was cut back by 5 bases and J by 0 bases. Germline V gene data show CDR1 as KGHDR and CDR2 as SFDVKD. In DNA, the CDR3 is TGTGCCACCAGTGTGGGACAGGGTAGCACAGATACGCAGTATTTT. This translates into CATSVGQGSTDTQYF.

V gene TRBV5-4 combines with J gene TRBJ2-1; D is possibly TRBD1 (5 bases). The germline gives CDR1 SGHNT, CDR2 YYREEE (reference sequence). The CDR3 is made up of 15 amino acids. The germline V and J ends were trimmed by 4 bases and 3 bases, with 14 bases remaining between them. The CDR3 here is CASSLTGEDYNEQFF. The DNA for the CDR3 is TGTGCCAGCAGCCTCACAGGAGAGGACTACAATGAGCAGTTCTTC.

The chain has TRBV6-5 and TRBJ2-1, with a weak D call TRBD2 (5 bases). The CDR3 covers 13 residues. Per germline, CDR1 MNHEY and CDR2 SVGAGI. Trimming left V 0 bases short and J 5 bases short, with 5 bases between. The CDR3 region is CASSYSRDNEQFF. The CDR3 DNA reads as TGTGCCAGCAGTTACTCGAGGGACAATGAGCAGTTCTTC.

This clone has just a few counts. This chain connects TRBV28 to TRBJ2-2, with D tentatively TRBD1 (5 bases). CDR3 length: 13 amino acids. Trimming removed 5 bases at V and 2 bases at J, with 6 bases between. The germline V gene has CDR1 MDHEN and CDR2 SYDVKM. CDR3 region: CASSGANTGELFF. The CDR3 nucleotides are TGTGCCAGCAGTGGGGCAAACACCGGGGAGCTGTTTTTT.

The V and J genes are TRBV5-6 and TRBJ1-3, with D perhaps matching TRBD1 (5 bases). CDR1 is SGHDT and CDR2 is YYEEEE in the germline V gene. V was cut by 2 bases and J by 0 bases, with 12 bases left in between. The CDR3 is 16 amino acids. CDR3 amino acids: CASSFRTTASGNTIYF. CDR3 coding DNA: TGTGCCAGCAGCTTCCGGACGACAGCCTCTGGAAACACCATATATTTT.

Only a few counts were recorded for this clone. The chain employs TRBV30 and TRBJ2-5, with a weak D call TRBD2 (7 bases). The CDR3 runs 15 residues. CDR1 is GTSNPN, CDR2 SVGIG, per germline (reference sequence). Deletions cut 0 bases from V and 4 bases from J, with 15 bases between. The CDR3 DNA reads TGTGCCTGGAGTGTACGCGGGGGCACCCGAGAGACCCAGTACTTC. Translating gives CAWSVRGGTRETQYF. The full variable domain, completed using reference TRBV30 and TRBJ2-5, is SQTIHQWPATLVQPVGSPLSLECTVEGTSNPNLYWYRQAAGRGLQLLFYSVGIGQISSEVPQNLSASRPQDRQFILSSKKLLLSDSGFYLCAWSVRGGTRETQYFGPGTRLLVL.

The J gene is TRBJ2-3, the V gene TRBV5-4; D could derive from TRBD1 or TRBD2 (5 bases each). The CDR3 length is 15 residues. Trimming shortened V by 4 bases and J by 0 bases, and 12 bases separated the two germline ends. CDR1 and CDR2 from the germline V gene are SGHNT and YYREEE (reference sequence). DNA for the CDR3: TGTGCCAGCAGCCCAGGGACCCGTAGCACAGATACGCAGTATTTT. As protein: CASSPGTRSTDTQYF.

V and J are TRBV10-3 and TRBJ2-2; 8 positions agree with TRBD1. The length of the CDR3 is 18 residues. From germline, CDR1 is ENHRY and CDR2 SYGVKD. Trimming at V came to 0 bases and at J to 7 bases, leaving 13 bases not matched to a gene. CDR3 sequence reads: CAISESRQGASVGGELFF. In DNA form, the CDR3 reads TGTGCCATCAGTGAGTCGCGGCAGGGGGCATCCGTTGGCGGGGAGCTGTTTTTT.

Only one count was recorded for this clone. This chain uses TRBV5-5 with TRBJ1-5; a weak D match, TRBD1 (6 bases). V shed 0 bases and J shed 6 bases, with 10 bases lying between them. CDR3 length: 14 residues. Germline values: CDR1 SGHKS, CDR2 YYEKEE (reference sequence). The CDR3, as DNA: TGTGCCAGCAGCTTGGGACAGGTGGCTCAGCCCCAGCATTTT. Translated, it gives CASSLGQVAQPQHF.

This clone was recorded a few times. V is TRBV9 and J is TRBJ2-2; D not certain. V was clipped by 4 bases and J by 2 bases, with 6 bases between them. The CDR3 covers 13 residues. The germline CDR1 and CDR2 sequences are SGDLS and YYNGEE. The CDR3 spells CASSPTNTGELFF. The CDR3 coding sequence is TGTGCCAGCAGCCCTACCAACACCGGGGAGCTGTTTTTT.

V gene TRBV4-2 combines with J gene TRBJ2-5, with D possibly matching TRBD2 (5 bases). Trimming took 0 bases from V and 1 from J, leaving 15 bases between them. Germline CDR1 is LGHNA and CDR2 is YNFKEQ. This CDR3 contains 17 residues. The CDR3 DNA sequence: TGTGCCAGCAGCCAAGATGCTAGCCGGACTGTCCAAGAGACCCAGTACTTC. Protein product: CASSQDASRTVQETQYF.

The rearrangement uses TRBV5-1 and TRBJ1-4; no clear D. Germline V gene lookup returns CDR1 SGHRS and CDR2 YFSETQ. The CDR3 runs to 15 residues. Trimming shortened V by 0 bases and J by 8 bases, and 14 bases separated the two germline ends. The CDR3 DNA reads TGCGCCAGCAGCTTGGGTATCCAAGCCGGGGAAAAACTGTTTTTT. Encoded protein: CASSLGIQAGEKLFF.

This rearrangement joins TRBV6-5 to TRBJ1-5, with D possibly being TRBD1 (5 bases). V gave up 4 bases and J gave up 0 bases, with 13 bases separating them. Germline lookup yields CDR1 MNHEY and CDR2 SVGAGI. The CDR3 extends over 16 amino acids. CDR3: CASSFDRIYSNQPQHF. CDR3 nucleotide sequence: TGTGCCAGCAGTTTCGACAGAATTTATAGCAATCAGCCCCAGCATTTT.

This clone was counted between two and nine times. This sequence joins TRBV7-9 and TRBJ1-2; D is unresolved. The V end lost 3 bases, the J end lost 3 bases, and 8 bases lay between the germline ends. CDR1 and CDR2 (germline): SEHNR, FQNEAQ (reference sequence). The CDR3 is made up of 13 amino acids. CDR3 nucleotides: TGTGCCAGCAGCTTGGCCAGAGACTATGGCTACACCTTC. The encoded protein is CASSLARDYGYTF. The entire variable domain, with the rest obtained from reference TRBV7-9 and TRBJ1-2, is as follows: DTGVSQNPRHKITKRGQNVTFRCDPISEHNRLYWYRQTLGQGPEFLTYFQNEAQLEKSRLLSDRFSAERPKGSFSTLEIQRTEQGDSAMYLCASSLARDYGYTFGSGTRLTVV.

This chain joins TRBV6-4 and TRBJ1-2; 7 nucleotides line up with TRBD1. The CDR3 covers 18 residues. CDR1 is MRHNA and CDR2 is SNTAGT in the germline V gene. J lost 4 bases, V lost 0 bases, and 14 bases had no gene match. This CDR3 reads CASSDSGLTPTGLYGYTF. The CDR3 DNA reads TGTGCCAGCAGTGACTCGGGTCTGACGCCGACAGGGCTCTATGGCTACACCTTC.

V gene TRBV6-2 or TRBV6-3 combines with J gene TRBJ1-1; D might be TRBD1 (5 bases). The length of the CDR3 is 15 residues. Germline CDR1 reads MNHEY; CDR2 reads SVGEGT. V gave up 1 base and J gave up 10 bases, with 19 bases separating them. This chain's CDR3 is CASSYFAGTSKGAFF. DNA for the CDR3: TGTGCCAGCAGTTACTTCGCCGGGACCTCCAAGGGAGCTTTCTTT.

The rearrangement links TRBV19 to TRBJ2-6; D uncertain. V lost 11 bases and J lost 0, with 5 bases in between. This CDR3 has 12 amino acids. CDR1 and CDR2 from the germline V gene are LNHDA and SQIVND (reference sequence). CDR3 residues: CAVGSGANVLTF. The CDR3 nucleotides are TGTGCCGTGGGCTCTGGGGCCAACGTCCTGACTTTC.

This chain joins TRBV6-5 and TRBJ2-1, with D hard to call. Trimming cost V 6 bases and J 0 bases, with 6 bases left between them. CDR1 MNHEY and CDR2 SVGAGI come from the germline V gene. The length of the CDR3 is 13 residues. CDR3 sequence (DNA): TGTGCCAGCAGGGATAGCTCCTACAATGAGCAGTTCTTC. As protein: CASRDSSYNEQFF.

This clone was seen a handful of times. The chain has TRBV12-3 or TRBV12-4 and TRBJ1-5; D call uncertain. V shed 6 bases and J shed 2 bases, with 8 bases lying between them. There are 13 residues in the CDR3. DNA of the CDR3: TGTGCCAGCAGGTCCGTGGGCAATCAGCCCCAGCATTTT. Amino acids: CASRSVGNQPQHF.